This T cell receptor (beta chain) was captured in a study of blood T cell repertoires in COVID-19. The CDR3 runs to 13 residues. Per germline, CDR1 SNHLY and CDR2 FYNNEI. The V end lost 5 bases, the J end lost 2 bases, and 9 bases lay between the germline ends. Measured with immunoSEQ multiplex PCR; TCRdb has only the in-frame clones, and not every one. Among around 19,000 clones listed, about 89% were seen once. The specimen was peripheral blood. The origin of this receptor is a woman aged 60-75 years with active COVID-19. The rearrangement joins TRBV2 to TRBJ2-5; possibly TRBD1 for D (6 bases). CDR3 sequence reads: CASSSGTQETQYF. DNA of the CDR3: TGTGCCAGCAGTTCCGGGACACAAGAGACCCAGTACTTC.